The following is a T cell receptor (beta chain) sequence with its context. No cognate antigen has been identified for it. No base quality information exists; no much larger clone differs at one position. Between the V and J ends, shortened by 6 bases and 0 bases respectively, the junction contains 16 bases. From its cysteine to its phenylalanine, the CDR3 spans 15 amino acids. Only the CDR3 region is kept as DNA, spanning 45 bases read in frame from base 1. The germline V gene yields SGHRS for CDR1 and YFSETQ for CDR2. The CDR3 regions of human TCRbeta chains were analyzed by immunosequencing. For the original study's pipeline: TCRs in the repertoires were compared against a reference library of SARS-CoV-2-specific TCRs that had been generated with the MIRA antigen-specificity platform. Breadth was defined as the fraction of unique TCRs that were SARS-CoV-2-associated, and depth was defined as the fraction of total T cells that were SARS-CoV-2-associated. Using the MIRA data, each spike-specific TCR was mapped to the spike region that the TCR reacts to and placed in a CD4 or CD8 class. Log10-transformed breadth and depth values were compared by one-way ANOVA with Sidak's multiple comparisons tests. TCRdb provides this immuneACCESS table in a form limited to in-frame rearrangements. Some clones are lacking; in checked studies, under half of them reflect an unresolved V gene, and why the rest are absent is not known. V and J calls and clone size come straight from that table; D and trimming were deduced from the DNA. Within this sample are about 160,000 clones, with around 90% of them counted one time only. Approximately 3.5% of the sample is held by the ten biggest clonotypes.

The data were obtained in a study of T cell responses to AZD1222 COVID-19 vaccine (dated by TCRdb to the early 2020s). At the level of the whole study: A total of around 240 trial participants underwent TCR sequencing, of whom 200 to 220 had received two doses of AZD1222 and roughly 26 had received two doses of the MenACWY control vaccine. Enrollment into the trials was organized by age into subgroups of 18-55, 56-69 and 70-plus years, and those subgroups contained around 150, 28 and 57 TCR-sequenced participants, respectively.

The sample's time point, from its label and the paper: about 28 days (+/-7) after the second vaccine dose. AZD1222 recipients whose second dose came at about 4 weeks and those whose second dose came at about 12 weeks were combined into one group, since spike-specific TCR depth and breadth did not differ between the two schedules. Samples from vaccinated people were obtained from the UK trials COV001 and COV002, which included a single-blind randomized controlled phase 2/3 trial of AZD1222 (ChAdOx1 nCoV-19) in healthy adults. For TCRbeta chain sequencing, PBMC samples from trial participants were taken at day 0 and at day 28 after the second dose. Here is what the overall study found, with its caveats: Epitopes outside the regions mutated in the B.1.351 and B.1.1.7 variants were reportedly recognized by nearly half of the unique spike-specific TCRs. Participants were mostly white British and included more females than males, and it was suggested by the authors that clonal diversity may have been underestimated. A significant rise in spike-specific TCR breadth and depth was observed after two AZD1222 doses relative to day 0 and relative to MenACWY recipients. The vaccine-associated CD4 TCRs covered the entire spike protein, and the dominant responses fell in regions 160-218 and 743-854. In the small 56-69-year group, the increase in depth fell short of significance, most likely because of low power. Conclusions about previously exposed vaccinees were limited because only six AZD1222 recipients were SARS-CoV-2 seropositive at baseline. No day 14 peak-response samples were available, so repertoires were characterized only after the peak T cell response.

The origin of this receptor is an adult who received the AZD1222 COVID-19 vaccine. Recombination joined TRBV5-1 with TRBJ2-7; the D gene is perhaps TRBD1 or TRBD2, each of them matching over 6 bases. The sequencing used peripheral blood, collected 28 days after the second AZD1222 dose. The nucleotide sequence is TGCGCCAGCACCCCCTCGCGGGACAACTCCTACGAGCAGTACTTC. This codes for CASTPSRDNSYEQYF.